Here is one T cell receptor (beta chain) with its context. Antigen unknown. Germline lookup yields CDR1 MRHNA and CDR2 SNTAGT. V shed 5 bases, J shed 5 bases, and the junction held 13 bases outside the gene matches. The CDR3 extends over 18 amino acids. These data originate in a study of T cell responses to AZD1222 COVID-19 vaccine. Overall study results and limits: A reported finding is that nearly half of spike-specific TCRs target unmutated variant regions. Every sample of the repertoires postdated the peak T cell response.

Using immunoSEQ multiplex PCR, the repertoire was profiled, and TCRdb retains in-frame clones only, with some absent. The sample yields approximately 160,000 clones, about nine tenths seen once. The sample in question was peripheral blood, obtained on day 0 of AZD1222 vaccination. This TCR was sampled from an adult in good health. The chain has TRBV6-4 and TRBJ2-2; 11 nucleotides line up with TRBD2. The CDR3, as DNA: TGTGCCAGCAGTATAACTAGCGGGGGAGACGAGGGGACCGGGGAGCTGTTTTTT. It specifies CASSITSGGDEGTGELFF.